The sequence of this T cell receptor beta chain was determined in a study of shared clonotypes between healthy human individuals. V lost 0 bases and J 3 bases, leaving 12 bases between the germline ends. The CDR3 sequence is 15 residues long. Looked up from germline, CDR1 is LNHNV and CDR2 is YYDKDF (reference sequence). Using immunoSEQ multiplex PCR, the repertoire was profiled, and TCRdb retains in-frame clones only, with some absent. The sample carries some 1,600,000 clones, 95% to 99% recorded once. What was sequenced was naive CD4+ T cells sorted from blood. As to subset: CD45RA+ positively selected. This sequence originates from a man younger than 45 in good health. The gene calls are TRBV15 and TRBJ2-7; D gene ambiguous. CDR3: CATSRDWRLLYEQYF. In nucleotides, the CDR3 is TGTGCCACCAGCAGAGATTGGCGGCTGCTCTACGAGCAGTACTTC. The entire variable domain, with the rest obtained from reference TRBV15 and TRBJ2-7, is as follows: DAMVIQNPRYQVTQFGKPVTLSCSQTLNHNVMYWYQQKSSQAPKLLFHYYDKDFNNEADTPDNFQSRRPNTSFCFLDIRSPGLGDTAMYLCATSRDWRLLYEQYFGPGTRLTVT.